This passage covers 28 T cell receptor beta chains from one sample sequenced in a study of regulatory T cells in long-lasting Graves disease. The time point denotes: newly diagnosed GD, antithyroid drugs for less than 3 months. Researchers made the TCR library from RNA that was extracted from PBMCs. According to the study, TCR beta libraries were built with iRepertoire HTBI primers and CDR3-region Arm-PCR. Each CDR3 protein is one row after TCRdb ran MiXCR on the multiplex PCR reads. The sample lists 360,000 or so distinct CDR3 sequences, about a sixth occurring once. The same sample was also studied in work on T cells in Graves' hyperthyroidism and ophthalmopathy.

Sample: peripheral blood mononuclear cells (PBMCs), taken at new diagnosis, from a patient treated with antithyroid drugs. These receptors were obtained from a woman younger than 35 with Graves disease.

The DNA for the CDR3 is TGTGTCATCGGACTACCGAAGCAGTTCTTC. The encoded protein is CVIGLPKQFF. The chain couples TRBV28 to TRBJ2-1; D is possibly TRBD2 (6 bases). This CDR3 contains 10 residues. From germline, CDR1 is MDHEN and CDR2 SYDVKM. The full variable domain, in which reference TRBV28 and TRBJ2-1 provide the parts outside the CDR3, is DVKVTQSSRYLVKRTGEKVFLECVQDMDHENMFWYRQDPGLGLRLIYFSYDVKMKEKGDIPEGYSVSREKKERFSLILESASTNQTSMYLCVIGLPKQFFGPGTRLTVL.

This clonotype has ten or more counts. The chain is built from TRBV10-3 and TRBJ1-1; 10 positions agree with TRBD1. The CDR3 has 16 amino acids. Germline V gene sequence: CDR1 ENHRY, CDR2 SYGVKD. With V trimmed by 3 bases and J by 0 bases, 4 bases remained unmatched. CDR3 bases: TGTGCCATCAGTGATGCGACAGGGGGCATGAACACTGAAGCTTTCTTT. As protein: CAISDATGGMNTEAFF.

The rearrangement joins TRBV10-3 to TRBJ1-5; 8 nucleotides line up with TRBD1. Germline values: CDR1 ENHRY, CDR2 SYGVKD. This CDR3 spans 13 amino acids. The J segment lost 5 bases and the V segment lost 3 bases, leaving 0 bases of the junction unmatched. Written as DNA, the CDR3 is TGTGCCATCAGTGAACAGGGGGATCAGCCCCAGCATTTT. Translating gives CAISEQGDQPQHF.

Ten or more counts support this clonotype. This CDR3 reads CAWRRAPEAFF. The DNA of the CDR3 is TGTGCCTGGAGGAGGGCTCCTGAAGCTTTCTTT. The rearrangement uses TRBV30 and TRBJ1-1; D is unclear. Germline V gene data show CDR1 as GTSNPN and CDR2 as SVGIG (reference sequence). Trimming removed 3 bases at V and 6 bases at J, with 8 bases between. The CDR3 runs to 11 residues.

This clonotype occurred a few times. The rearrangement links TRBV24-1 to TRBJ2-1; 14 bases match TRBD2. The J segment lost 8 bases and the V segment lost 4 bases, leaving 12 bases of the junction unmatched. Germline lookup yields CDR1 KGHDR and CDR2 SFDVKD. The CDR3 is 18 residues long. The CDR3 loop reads CATSDSVPTSGGAYEQFF. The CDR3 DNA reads TGTGCCACCAGTGACTCTGTCCCGACTAGCGGGGGGGCCTATGAGCAGTTCTTC.

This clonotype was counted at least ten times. CDR3 sequence reads: CASRLGWRASGSEQYF. In nucleotides, the CDR3 is TGTGCCAGCAGGCTGGGGTGGAGAGCTTCAGGGAGCGAGCAGTACTTC. J is TRBJ2-7 and V is TRBV27, with D perhaps assigned TRBD1 or TRBD2 (5 bases each). This CDR3 contains 16 residues. Germline V gene data show CDR1 as MNHEY and CDR2 as SMNVEV (reference sequence). V was shortened by 6 bases and J by 6 bases, with 24 bases between the two germline ends.

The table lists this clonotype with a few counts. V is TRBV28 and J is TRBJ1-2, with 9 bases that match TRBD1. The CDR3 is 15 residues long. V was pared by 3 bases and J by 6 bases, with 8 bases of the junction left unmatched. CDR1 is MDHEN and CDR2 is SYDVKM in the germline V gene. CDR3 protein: CASSLTGGTKNGYTF. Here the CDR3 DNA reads TGTGCCAGCAGTTTGACAGGGGGGACGAAGAATGGCTACACCTTC.

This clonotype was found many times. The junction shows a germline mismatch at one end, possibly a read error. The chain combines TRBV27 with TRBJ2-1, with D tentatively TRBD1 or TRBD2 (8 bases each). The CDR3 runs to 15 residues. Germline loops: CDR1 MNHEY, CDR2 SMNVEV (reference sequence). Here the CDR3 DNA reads TGTGCCAGCAGGCAGGGGGCTAGCGGGTTACCCGAGCGGTTCTTC. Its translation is CASRQGASGLPERFF.

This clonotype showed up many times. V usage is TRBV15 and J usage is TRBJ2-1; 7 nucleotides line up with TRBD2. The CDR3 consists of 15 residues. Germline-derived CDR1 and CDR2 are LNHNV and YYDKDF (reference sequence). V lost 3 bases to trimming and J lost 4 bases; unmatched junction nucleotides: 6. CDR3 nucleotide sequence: TGTGCCACCAGCAGGCGGGCCGGGGGGTACAATGAGCAGTTCTTC. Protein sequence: CATSRRAGGYNEQFF.

CDR3 in DNA: TGTGCCAGTAGTGCGGGACTAGCGGGGGAGTACGAGCAGTACTTC. Translated: CASSAGLAGEYEQYF. The chain joins TRBV19 to TRBJ2-7; 14 bases align to TRBD2. V shed 5 bases, J shed 4 bases, and the junction held 4 bases outside the gene matches. Germline V gene sequence: CDR1 LNHDA, CDR2 SQIVND (reference sequence). The CDR3 length is 15 residues.

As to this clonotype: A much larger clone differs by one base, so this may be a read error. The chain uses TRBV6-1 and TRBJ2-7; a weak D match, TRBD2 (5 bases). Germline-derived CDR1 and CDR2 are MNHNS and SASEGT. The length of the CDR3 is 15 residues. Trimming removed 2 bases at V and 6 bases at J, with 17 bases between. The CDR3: CASSELGGRGLEQYF. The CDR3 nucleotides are TGTGCCAGCAGTGAATTGGGCGGGCGAGGGCTCGAGCAGTACTTC.

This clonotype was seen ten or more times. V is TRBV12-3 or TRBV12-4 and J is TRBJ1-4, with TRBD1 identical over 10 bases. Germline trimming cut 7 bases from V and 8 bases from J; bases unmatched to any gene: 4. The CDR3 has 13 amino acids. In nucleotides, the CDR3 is TGTGCCAGCAAGACAGGGGGCGAGGAAAAACTGTTTTTT. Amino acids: CASKTGGEEKLFF.

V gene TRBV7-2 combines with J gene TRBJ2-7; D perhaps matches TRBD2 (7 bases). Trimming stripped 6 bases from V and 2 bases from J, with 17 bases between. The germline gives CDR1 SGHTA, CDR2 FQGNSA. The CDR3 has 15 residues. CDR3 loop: CASSLRGGVTYEQYF. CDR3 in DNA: TGTGCCAGCAGTCTGAGGGGGGGAGTAACCTACGAGCAGTACTTC.

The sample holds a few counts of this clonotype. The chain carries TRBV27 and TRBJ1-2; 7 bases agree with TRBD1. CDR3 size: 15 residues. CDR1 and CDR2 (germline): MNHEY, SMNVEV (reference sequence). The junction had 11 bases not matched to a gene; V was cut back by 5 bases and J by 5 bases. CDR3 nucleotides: TGTGCCAGCAGTCCGCTAGGGGACAGACAATATGGCTACACCTTC. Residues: CASSPLGDRQYGYTF.

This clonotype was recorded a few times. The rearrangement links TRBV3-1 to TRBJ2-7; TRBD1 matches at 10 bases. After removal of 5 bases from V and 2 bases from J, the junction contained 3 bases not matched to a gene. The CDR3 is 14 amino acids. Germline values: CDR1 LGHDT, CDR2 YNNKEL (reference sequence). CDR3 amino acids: CASSWTGGTYEQYF. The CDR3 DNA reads TGTGCCAGCAGCTGGACAGGGGGGACCTACGAGCAGTACTTC.

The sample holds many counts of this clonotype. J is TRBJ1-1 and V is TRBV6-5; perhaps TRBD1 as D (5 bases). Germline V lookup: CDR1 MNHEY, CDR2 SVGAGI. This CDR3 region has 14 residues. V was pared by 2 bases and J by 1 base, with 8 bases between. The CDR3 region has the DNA TGTGCCAGCAGTTACGAGCAGGGGAACACTGAAGCTTTCTTT. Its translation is CASSYEQGNTEAFF.

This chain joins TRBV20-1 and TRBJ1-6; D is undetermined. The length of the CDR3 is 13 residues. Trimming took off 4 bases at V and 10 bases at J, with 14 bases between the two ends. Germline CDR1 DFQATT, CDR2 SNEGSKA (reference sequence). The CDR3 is CSATEVVGSPLHF. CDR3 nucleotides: TGCAGTGCTACGGAGGTTGTAGGATCACCCCTCCACTTT.

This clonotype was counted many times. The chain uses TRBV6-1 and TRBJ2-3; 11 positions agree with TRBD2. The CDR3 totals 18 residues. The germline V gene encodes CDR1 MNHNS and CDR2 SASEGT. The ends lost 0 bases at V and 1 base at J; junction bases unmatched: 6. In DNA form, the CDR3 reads TGTGCCAGCAGTGAAGCGACACGACTAGCGGGACGCACAGATACGCAGTATTTT. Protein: CASSEATRLAGRTDTQYF.

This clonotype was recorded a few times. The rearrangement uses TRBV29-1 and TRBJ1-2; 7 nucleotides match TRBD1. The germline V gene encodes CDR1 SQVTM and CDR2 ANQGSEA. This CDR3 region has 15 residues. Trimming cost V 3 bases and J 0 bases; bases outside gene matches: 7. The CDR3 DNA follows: TGCAGCGTTGATTTAGGGACAGCAGCTAACTATGGCTACACCTTC. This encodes CSVDLGTAANYGYTF.

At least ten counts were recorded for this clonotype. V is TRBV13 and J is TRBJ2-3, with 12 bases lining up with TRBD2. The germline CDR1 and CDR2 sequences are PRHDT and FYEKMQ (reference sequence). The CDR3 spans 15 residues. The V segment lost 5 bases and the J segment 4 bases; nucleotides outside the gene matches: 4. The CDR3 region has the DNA TGTGCCAGCAGCACAACTAGCGGGAGGCCAGATACGCAGTATTTT. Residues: CASSTTSGRPDTQYF.

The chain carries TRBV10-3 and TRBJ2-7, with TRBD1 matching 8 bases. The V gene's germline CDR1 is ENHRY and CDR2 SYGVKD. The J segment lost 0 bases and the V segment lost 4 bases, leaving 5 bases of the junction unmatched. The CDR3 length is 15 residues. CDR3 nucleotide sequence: TGTGCCATCAGTGCGTGGACAGGGAGCTCCTACGAGCAGTACTTC. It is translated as CAISAWTGSSYEQYF.

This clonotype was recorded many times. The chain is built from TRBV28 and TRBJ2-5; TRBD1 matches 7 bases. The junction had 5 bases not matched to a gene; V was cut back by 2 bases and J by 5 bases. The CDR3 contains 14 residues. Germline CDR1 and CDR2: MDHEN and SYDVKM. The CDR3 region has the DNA TGTGCCAGCAGTTTAAGACAGGGCTCGGAGACCCAGTACTTC. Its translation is CASSLRQGSETQYF.

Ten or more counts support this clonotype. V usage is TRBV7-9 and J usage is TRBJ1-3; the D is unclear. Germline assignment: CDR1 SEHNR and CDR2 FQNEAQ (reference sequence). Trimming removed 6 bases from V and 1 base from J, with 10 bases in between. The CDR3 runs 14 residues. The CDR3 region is CASSSQGSGNTIYF. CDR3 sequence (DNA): TGTGCCAGCAGTTCGCAAGGATCTGGAAACACCATATATTTT. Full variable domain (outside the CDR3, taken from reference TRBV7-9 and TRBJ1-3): DTGVSQNPRHKITKRGQNVTFRCDPISEHNRLYWYRQTLGQGPEFLTYFQNEAQLEKSRLLSDRFSAERPKGSFSTLEIQRTEQGDSAMYLCASSSQGSGNTIYFGEGSWLTVV.

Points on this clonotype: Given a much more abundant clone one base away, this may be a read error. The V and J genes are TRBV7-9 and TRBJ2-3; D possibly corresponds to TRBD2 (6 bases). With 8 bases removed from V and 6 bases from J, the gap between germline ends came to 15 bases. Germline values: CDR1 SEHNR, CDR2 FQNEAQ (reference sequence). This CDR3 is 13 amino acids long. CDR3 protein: CASGPPGGDTQYF. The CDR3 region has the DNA TGTGCCAGCGGCCCCCCTGGAGGGGATACGCAGTATTTT.

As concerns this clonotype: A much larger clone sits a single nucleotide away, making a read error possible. This CDR3 reads CASSRGLSGNNEQFF. CDR3 sequence (DNA): TGTGCCAGCAGCCGGGGACTATCCGGGAACAATGAGCAGTTCTTC. The chain recombines TRBV3-1 with TRBJ2-1, with TRBD2 identical over 7 bases. This CDR3 has 15 amino acids. J was trimmed by 5 bases and V by 4 bases; bases with no gene match: 8. Germline V gene sequence: CDR1 LGHDT, CDR2 YNNKEL (reference sequence).

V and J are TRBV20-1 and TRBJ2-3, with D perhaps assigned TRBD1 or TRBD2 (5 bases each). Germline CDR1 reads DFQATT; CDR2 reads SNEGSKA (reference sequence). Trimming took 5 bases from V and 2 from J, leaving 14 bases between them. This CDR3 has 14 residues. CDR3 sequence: CSASGPINTDTQYF. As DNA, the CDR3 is TGCAGTGCTTCGGGACCTATCAACACAGATACGCAGTATTTT.

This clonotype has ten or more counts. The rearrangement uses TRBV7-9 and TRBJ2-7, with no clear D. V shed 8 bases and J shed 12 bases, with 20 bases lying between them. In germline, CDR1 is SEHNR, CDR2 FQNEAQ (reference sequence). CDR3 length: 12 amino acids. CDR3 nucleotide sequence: TGTGCCAGCGGCCCGGGCCCAAAGAGCGCGTACTTC. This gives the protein CASGPGPKSAYF.

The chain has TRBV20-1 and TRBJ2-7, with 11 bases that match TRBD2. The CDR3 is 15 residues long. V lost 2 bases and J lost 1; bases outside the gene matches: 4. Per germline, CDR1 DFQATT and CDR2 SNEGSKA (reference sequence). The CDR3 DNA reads TGCAGTGCTAGACTAGCGGGAGGAAAATCCTACGAGCAGTACTTC. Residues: CSARLAGGKSYEQYF.